This T cell receptor beta chain was captured by sequencing in a study of tumor and adjacent non-tumor tissue in lung cancer. Study observations and caveats: Patients with more diverse tumor TCRs had worse survival. Normal lung showed higher cumulative top 100 clone frequency than tumor.

Germline V gene data show CDR1 as SQVTM and CDR2 as ANQGSEA. CDR3 length: 11 residues. The ends were cut back, 7 bases at V and 4 bases at J, with 8 bases in the middle. The template was RNA from unsorted bulk tissue. More than 3 cm separated this lung sample from the edge of the tumor. This clonotype was recorded many times. The antigen is not known. The library came from three nested PCR rounds adapted from ARM-PCR protocols. TCRdb passed the multiplex PCR reads through MiXCR, listing each CDR3 protein once. The sample includes 60,000 to 70,000 distinct CDR3 sequences, around 76% of them seen just once.

Sequencing was done on a sample of distant non-tumor lung tissue. The chain joins TRBV29-1 to TRBJ1-3; D not resolved. The TCR sequence derives from a man aged 55-75 years with non-small cell lung cancer. The chain's CDR3 is CSGQIGNTIYF. The CDR3 coding sequence is TGCAGCGGTCAGATCGGAAACACCATATATTTT.